The clone carrying this T cell receptor (beta chain) was seen a handful of times. Its antigen is unidentified. The data are from a study of early T cells in non-severe SARS-CoV-2 infection. Molecules of cDNA were individually given unique molecular identifiers that were attached to them. TCRdb analysed the 5' RACE reads with MiXCR anew, one entry per CDR3 protein. The table shows 30,000 to 45,000 distinct CDR3 sequences, with approximately 10% occurring only once. V was pared by 5 bases and J by 4 bases, with 12 bases between. Per germline, CDR1 SGHVS and CDR2 FQNEAQ. The CDR3 consists of 14 residues. Study-level points and caveats: Private and CD4 specificities were missed by VDJdb matching, which favored anti-spike CD8 responses.

The sequencing sample was made of whole blood. The chain joins TRBV7-8 to TRBJ1-3; D remains unclear. The source is an adult who was a healthcare worker with PCR-confirmed SARS-CoV-2 infection or an uninfected control (not recorded which). CDR3 region: CASSRLDGGNTIYF. The CDR3, as DNA: TGTGCCAGCAGCAGACTGGACGGGGGAAACACCATATATTTT.